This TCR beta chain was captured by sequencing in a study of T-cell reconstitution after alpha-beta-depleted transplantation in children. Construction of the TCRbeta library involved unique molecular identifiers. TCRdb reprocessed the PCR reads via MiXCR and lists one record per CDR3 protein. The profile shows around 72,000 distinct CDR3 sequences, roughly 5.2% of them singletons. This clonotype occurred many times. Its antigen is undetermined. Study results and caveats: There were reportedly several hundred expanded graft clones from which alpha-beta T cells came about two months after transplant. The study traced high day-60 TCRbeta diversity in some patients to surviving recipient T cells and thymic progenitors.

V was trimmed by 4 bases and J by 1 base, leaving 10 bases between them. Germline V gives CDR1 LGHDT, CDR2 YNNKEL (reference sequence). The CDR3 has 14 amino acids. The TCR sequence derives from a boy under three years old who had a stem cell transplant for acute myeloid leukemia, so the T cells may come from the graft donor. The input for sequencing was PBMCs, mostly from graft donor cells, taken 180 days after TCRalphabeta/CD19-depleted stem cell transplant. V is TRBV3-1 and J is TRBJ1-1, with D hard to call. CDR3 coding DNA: TGTGCCAGCAGCCGCGATTTTTGGAACACTGAAGCTTTCTTT. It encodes CASSRDFWNTEAFF.